These 30 T cell receptor beta chains came from one sample sequenced in a study of long-term antiretroviral therapy in people with HIV. At survey level, the immunoSEQ assay was run in its v3.0 version. Libraries were prepared by immunoSEQ multiplex PCR; TCRdb keeps only in-frame clonotypes and omits some of them. The sample shows about 24,000 clones, roughly 94% of them seen only once. The sample here was unsorted PBMCs, taken 4.8 to 5 years after starting antiretroviral therapy. Source of these receptors: a woman aged 45 to 65 with HIV.

This chain joins TRBV18 and TRBJ2-2; TRBD1 matches 11 bases. The CDR3 totals 17 residues. V lost 0 bases and J lost 5; bases outside the gene matches: 5. Germline V lookup: CDR1 KGHSH, CDR2 LQKENI. DNA for the CDR3: TGTGCCAGCTCACCACCAGGGACAGGGGGAAGTACCGGGGAGCTGTTTTTT. This gives the protein CASSPPGTGGSTGELFF.

The rearrangement joins TRBV28 to TRBJ2-7; tentatively, D is TRBD1 (6 bases). The germline CDR1 and CDR2 sequences are MDHEN and SYDVKM. The CDR3 is 14 residues long. Trimming stripped 7 bases from V and 5 bases from J, with 18 bases between. This CDR3 is CASTSAQGYNEQYF. The CDR3 DNA reads TGTGCCAGCACTTCCGCACAGGGATACAACGAGCAGTACTTC.

The chain uses TRBV29-1 and TRBJ2-4; D unresolved. There are 11 residues in the CDR3. V lost 6 bases and J lost 1, with 4 bases in between. Per the germline V gene, CDR1 is SQVTM and CDR2 is ANQGSEA. The CDR3 coding sequence is TGCAGCGTGCGGGCCAAAAACATTCAGTACTTC. Its protein product is CSVRAKNIQYF.

This chain uses TRBV28 with TRBJ1-1, with 8 nucleotides matching TRBD1. The CDR3 covers 15 residues. The J segment lost 0 bases and the V segment lost 2 bases, leaving 2 bases of the junction unmatched. Germline V gene sequence: CDR1 MDHEN, CDR2 SYDVKM. CDR3 loop: CASSLQGAMNTEAFF. DNA for the CDR3: TGTGCCAGCAGTTTACAGGGGGCAATGAACACTGAAGCTTTCTTT.

The chain links TRBV11-2 to TRBJ2-7; 12 nucleotides agree with TRBD2. Trimming removed 5 bases from V and 4 bases from J; junction bases left unmatched: 9. Germline CDR1 and CDR2: SGHAT and FQNNGV. The CDR3 length is 16 residues. The CDR3 protein is CASSRTSGKFGYEQYF. The CDR3 DNA reads TGTGCCAGCAGCAGGACTAGCGGGAAGTTTGGGTACGAGCAGTACTTC.

The chain carries TRBV5-4 and TRBJ2-4; 7 bases align to TRBD2. Germline loops: CDR1 SGHNT, CDR2 YYREEE (reference sequence). CDR3 length equals 16 residues. The junction had 10 bases not matched to a gene; V was cut back by 0 bases and J by 7 bases. The CDR3 DNA follows: TGTGCCAGCAGCTTGGACGGGCGGGAGACTACGAACATTCAGTACTTC. This codes for CASSLDGRETTNIQYF.

The genes are TRBV27 and TRBJ2-5; D is unresolved. The CDR3 has 14 amino acids. Germline V gene data show CDR1 as MNHEY and CDR2 as SMNVEV (reference sequence). Trimming removed 6 bases from V and 3 bases from J, with 14 bases in between. CDR3: CASSPFRNKETQYF. Here the CDR3 DNA reads TGTGCCAGCAGCCCCTTTAGGAACAAAGAGACCCAGTACTTC.

The rearrangement joins TRBV20-1 to TRBJ1-4; D gene ambiguous. The V gene lost 0 bases and the J gene lost 8 bases, with 4 bases spanning the gap. This CDR3 is 11 amino acids long. CDR1 is DFQATT and CDR2 is SNEGSKA in the germline V gene (reference sequence). CDR3 DNA: TGCAGTGCTAGAGATTACGAAAAACTGTTTTTT. It codes for CSARDYEKLFF.

The rearrangement joins TRBV11-1 to TRBJ2-3; no reliable D call. Trimming removed 6 bases from V and 4 bases from J, with 8 bases in between. Per the germline V gene, CDR1 is SGHAT and CDR2 is FQDESV (reference sequence). This CDR3 is built from 12 residues. CDR3 in DNA: TGTGCCAGCAGAATTGGAGCAGATACGCAGTATTTT. Its protein product is CASRIGADTQYF.

The chain joins TRBV6-5 to TRBJ2-2; D not resolved. Trimming cost V 2 bases and J 3 bases, with 10 bases left between them. Germline lookup yields CDR1 MNHEY and CDR2 SVGAGI. This CDR3 has 15 residues. The CDR3 here is CASSYKQAYTGELFF. In DNA, the CDR3 is TGTGCCAGCAGTTACAAGCAGGCGTACACCGGGGAGCTGTTTTTT.

The chain uses TRBV29-1 and TRBJ1-1, with D maybe TRBD1 (5 bases). Trimming left V 4 bases short and J 1 base short, with 13 bases between. This CDR3 is 14 amino acids long. The germline V gene has CDR1 SQVTM and CDR2 ANQGSEA. Here the CDR3 reads CSVVGREQNTEAFF. In DNA form, the CDR3 reads TGCAGCGTTGTGGGCAGGGAGCAGAACACTGAAGCTTTCTTT.

The chain recombines TRBV5-1 with TRBJ2-5; TRBD2 agrees at 8 bases. CDR1 and CDR2 from the germline V gene are SGHRS and YFSETQ. The CDR3 spans 16 residues. Losses at the gene ends were 0 bases for V and 4 bases for J; bases not matched to a gene: 8. This chain's CDR3 is CASSLDIGRAAETQYF. The CDR3 DNA follows: TGCGCCAGCAGCTTGGATATCGGGAGGGCCGCAGAGACCCAGTACTTC. Looking up the rest from reference TRBV5-1 and TRBJ2-5 gives the full variable domain: KAGVTQTPRYLIKTRGQQVTLSCSPISGHRSVSWYQQTPGQGLQFLFEYFSETQRNKGNFPGRFSGRQFSNSRSEMNVSTLELGDSALYLCASSLDIGRAAETQYFGPGTRLLVL.

This chain links TRBV6-5 with TRBJ1-3, with 7 bases identical to TRBD1. This CDR3 spans 15 amino acids. With V trimmed by 5 bases and J by 0 bases, 4 bases remained unmatched. The germline CDR1 and CDR2 sequences are MNHEY and SVGAGI. This CDR3 is CASSRRDSSGNTIYF. DNA for the CDR3: TGTGCCAGCAGTCGACGGGACAGCTCTGGAAACACCATATATTTT.

The J gene is TRBJ2-1, the V gene TRBV18; 10 nucleotides align to TRBD2. Looked up from germline, CDR1 is KGHSH and CDR2 is LQKENI. There are 16 residues in the CDR3. V shed 3 bases, J shed 8 bases, and the junction held 10 bases outside the gene matches. The CDR3 reads CASSPYLAGVGDEQFF. In DNA form, the CDR3 reads TGTGCCAGCTCACCGTATCTAGCGGGAGTGGGGGATGAGCAGTTCTTC.

This chain joins TRBV7-2 and TRBJ2-7; the D gene is possibly TRBD2 (5 bases). Trimming took off 8 bases at V and 2 bases at J, with 13 bases between the two ends. CDR3 length: 13 amino acids. Germline CDR1 reads SGHTA; CDR2 reads FQGNSA. The CDR3, as DNA: TGTGCCAGCGAATCACTAGGCACCTACGAGCAGTACTTC. It specifies CASESLGTYEQYF.

The V and J genes are TRBV7-2 and TRBJ2-7, with 8 bases lining up with TRBD1. The V and J ends lost 11 bases and 0 bases, in that order; junction bases with no gene match: 3. The CDR3 sequence is 12 residues long. Per the germline V gene, CDR1 is SGHTA and CDR2 is FQGNSA. DNA of the CDR3: TGTGCCTGCGGACAGGGCTCCTACGAGCAGTACTTC. Its protein product is CACGQGSYEQYF.

V is TRBV10-1 and J is TRBJ2-1; D is uncertain. The CDR3 runs 18 residues. The V gene's germline CDR1 is WNHNN and CDR2 SYGVQD (reference sequence). V was pared by 2 bases and J by 1 base, with 18 bases between. The CDR3 DNA reads TGCGCCAGCAGTGAGGGGCTCCAAAAGTCCAATTCCTACAATGAGCAGTTCTTC. Translated, it gives CASSEGLQKSNSYNEQFF.

The chain employs TRBV4-2 and TRBJ1-1, with D uncertain. Germline V gene data show CDR1 as LGHNA and CDR2 as YNFKEQ. The ends were cut back, 4 bases at V and 0 bases at J, with 9 bases in the middle. This CDR3 is 14 amino acids long. DNA for the CDR3: TGTGCCAGCAGCCGGACTACACTGAACACTGAAGCTTTCTTT. Its translation is CASSRTTLNTEAFF.

This clone showed up just once. The chain recombines TRBV5-6 with TRBJ2-1; D may be TRBD1 (5 bases). The germline V and J ends were trimmed by 4 bases and 1 base, with 12 bases remaining between them. This CDR3 has 15 residues. Germline V gives CDR1 SGHDT, CDR2 YYEEEE. CDR3 loop: CASSVGAGSYNEQFF. Written as DNA, the CDR3 is TGTGCCAGCAGCGTAGGGGCAGGGTCCTACAATGAGCAGTTCTTC.

The rearrangement links TRBV6-5 to TRBJ1-3; 8 nucleotides agree with TRBD1. Germline V gives CDR1 MNHEY, CDR2 SVGAGI. The CDR3 loop spans 15 amino acids. The V gene end was trimmed by 5 bases and the J gene end by 2 bases; junction bases not matched to a gene: 5. The chain's CDR3 is CASSISGGPGNTIYF. Here the CDR3 DNA reads TGTGCCAGCAGTATTTCAGGGGGCCCTGGAAACACCATATATTTT.

CDR3 nucleotide sequence: TGTGCCAGCAGCCGGGACAGGGATAAGCAAGAGACCCAGTACTTC. This gives the protein CASSRDRDKQETQYF. The chain carries TRBV5-4 and TRBJ2-5, with TRBD1 matching over 9 bases. Trimming removed 4 bases from V and 2 bases from J; junction bases left unmatched: 6. CDR1 and CDR2 from the germline V gene are SGHNT and YYREEE (reference sequence). The CDR3 has 15 residues.

This clone was seen a single time. V and J are TRBV27 and TRBJ2-7; no reliable D call. Germline CDR1 is MNHEY and CDR2 is SMNVEV (reference sequence). The CDR3 contains 13 residues. V shed 3 bases and J shed 1 base, with 7 bases lying between them. For the CDR3, the DNA is TGTGCCAGCAGTTTCATCGGATCCTACGAGCAGTACTTC. Residues: CASSFIGSYEQYF.

V is TRBV14 and J is TRBJ2-5; D is perhaps TRBD1 (6 bases). The CDR3 loop spans 14 amino acids. Germline V lookup: CDR1 SGHDN, CDR2 FVKESK. V was cut by 4 bases and J by 5 bases, with 14 bases left in between. CDR3 in DNA: TGTGCCAGCAGCCCACAGGGCAACAGGGAGACCCAGTACTTC. The encoded protein is CASSPQGNRETQYF.

The chain is built from TRBV6-6 and TRBJ2-7; D is ambiguous. This CDR3 is built from 15 residues. V gave up 2 bases and J gave up 6 bases, with 17 bases separating them. CDR1 MNHNY and CDR2 SVGAGI come from the germline V gene (reference sequence). The CDR3 reads CASSYMTSQQSEQYF. In nucleotides, the CDR3 is TGTGCCAGCAGTTACATGACAAGCCAACAGTCCGAGCAGTACTTC.

The rearrangement uses TRBV27 and TRBJ2-6; D is perhaps TRBD1 (6 bases). With 1 base removed from V and 0 bases from J, the gap between germline ends came to 10 bases. Germline loops: CDR1 MNHEY, CDR2 SMNVEV (reference sequence). The CDR3 is 17 amino acids. CDR3 nucleotides: TGTGCCAGCAGTTTATGGACAGATATCTCTGGGGCCAACGTCCTGACTTTC. Translation: CASSLWTDISGANVLTF.

This clone is a singleton in its sample. CDR3: CASSEYTKNNEQFF. The DNA for the CDR3 is TGTGCCAGCAGTGAATACACTAAGAACAATGAGCAGTTCTTC. The chain couples TRBV6-1 to TRBJ2-1, with D hard to call. There are 14 residues in the CDR3. Trimming took off 2 bases at V and 5 bases at J, with 10 bases between the two ends. Germline V CDR1 and CDR2: MNHNS, SASEGT.

J is TRBJ1-5 and V is TRBV5-1; D is unresolved. Trimming cost V 2 bases and J 7 bases, with 10 bases left between them. This CDR3 is built from 13 residues. Germline V gene data show CDR1 as SGHRS and CDR2 as YFSETQ. CDR3 nucleotides: TGCGCCAGCAGCTTATCGGAAGGGCAGCCCCAGCATTTT. It yields the protein CASSLSEGQPQHF. The whole variable domain, remainder taken from reference TRBV5-1 and TRBJ1-5, is KAGVTQTPRYLIKTRGQQVTLSCSPISGHRSVSWYQQTPGQGLQFLFEYFSETQRNKGNFPGRFSGRQFSNSRSEMNVSTLELGDSALYLCASSLSEGQPQHFGDGTRLSIL.

In this sample, this clone turned up once. The V call is TRBV29-1, the J call TRBJ2-2; D not resolved. The CDR3 contains 14 residues. V was trimmed by 6 bases and J by 3 bases, leaving 14 bases between them. In germline, CDR1 is SQVTM, CDR2 ANQGSEA. CDR3 coding DNA: TGCAGCGTCACTCTGGGCACGGACACCGGGGAGCTGTTTTTT. Translated: CSVTLGTDTGELFF.

The V call is TRBV6-5, the J call TRBJ2-1; D possibly corresponds to TRBD1 (6 bases). There are 11 residues in the CDR3. Germline CDR1 reads MNHEY; CDR2 reads SVGAGI. V was clipped by 7 bases and J by 7 bases, with 8 bases between them. Written as DNA, the CDR3 is TGTGCCAGCACACAGGGTAATGAGCAGTTCTTC. Its protein product is CASTQGNEQFF.

This rearrangement joins TRBV5-6 to TRBJ1-1, with D possibly being TRBD1 (5 bases). Trimming removed 3 bases from V and 2 bases from J, with 17 bases in between. Germline V gene sequence: CDR1 SGHDT, CDR2 YYEEEE. The length of the CDR3 is 16 residues. As DNA, the CDR3 is TGTGCCAGCAGCTGGTACCGGGACGGAGTAAACACTGAAGCTTTCTTT. Its protein is CASSWYRDGVNTEAFF.